What follows are 28 T cell receptor beta chains derived from one specimen sequenced in a study of technical replicates of blood from a few donors. The table came from immunoSEQ multiplex PCR; TCRdb's copy has only in-frame clones and leaves some out. The sample carries 68,000 or so clones, around 94% recorded once. The sample consisted of T cells isolated from PBMCs. These receptors all come from a human donor in good health.

CDR3 coding DNA: TGTGCCAGCAGTTATCAAAACCAGGCCTCTGTCACCTTC. This encodes CASSYQNQASVTF. This chain joins TRBV11-2 and TRBJ1-2; D unresolved. The CDR3 spans 13 residues. Trimming pared 6 bases from V and 13 bases from J, leaving 21 bases between. Germline V gene sequence: CDR1 SGHAT, CDR2 FQNNGV.

This sequence joins TRBV5-1 and TRBJ2-5; 8 positions agree with TRBD1. Germline-derived CDR1 and CDR2 are SGHRS and YFSETQ. The J segment lost 1 base and the V segment lost 3 bases, leaving 5 bases of the junction unmatched. This CDR3 is built from 15 residues. The DNA for the CDR3 is TGCGCCAGCAGCTGGGAGACAGGGGTCCAAGAGACCCAGTACTTC. It yields the protein CASSWETGVQETQYF. Full variable domain (remainder filled in from reference TRBV5-1 and TRBJ2-5): KAGVTQTPRYLIKTRGQQVTLSCSPISGHRSVSWYQQTPGQGLQFLFEYFSETQRNKGNFPGRFSGRQFSNSRSEMNVSTLELGDSALYLCASSWETGVQETQYFGPGTRLLVL.

The V and J genes are TRBV7-6 and TRBJ2-3; D ambiguous. The V end was cut by 2 bases, the J end by 6 bases, with 9 bases between. Germline CDR1 reads SGHVS; CDR2 reads FNYEAQ. The CDR3 length is 13 residues. The CDR3 DNA reads TGTGCCAGCAGCTTATTAATTGAGGATACGCAGTATTTT. Its translation is CASSLLIEDTQYF. The full variable domain, completed using reference TRBV7-6 and TRBJ2-3, is GAGVSQSPRYKVTKRGQDVALRCDPISGHVSLYWYRQALGQGPEFLTYFNYEAQQDKSGLPNDRFSAERPEGSISTLTIQRTEQRDSAMYRCASSLLIEDTQYFGPGTRLTVL.

The rearrangement links TRBV19 to TRBJ2-5, with TRBD1 matching 11 bases. CDR3 length equals 15 residues. Germline V gene data show CDR1 as LNHDA and CDR2 as SQIVND (reference sequence). J was trimmed by 5 bases and V by 5 bases; bases with no gene match: 7. CDR3 sequence: CASSPWTGGLETQYF. The CDR3 nucleotides read TGTGCCAGTAGTCCCTGGACAGGGGGCTTGGAGACCCAGTACTTC.

The chain links TRBV5-6 to TRBJ2-7; 8 nucleotides agree with TRBD1. J was trimmed by 2 bases and V by 4 bases; bases with no gene match: 8. The CDR3 sequence is 15 residues long. Germline V gene sequence: CDR1 SGHDT, CDR2 YYEEEE. CDR3 region: CASSPDREITYEQYF. The CDR3, as DNA: TGTGCCAGCAGCCCGGACAGGGAAATAACCTACGAGCAGTACTTC.

The chain carries TRBV19 and TRBJ1-5; no definite D call. Deletions cut 1 base from V and 6 bases from J, with 4 bases between. This CDR3 has 12 amino acids. The germline V gene encodes CDR1 LNHDA and CDR2 SQIVND (reference sequence). The CDR3, as DNA: TGTGCCAGTAGTATAGGGGCTCAGCCCCAGCATTTT. It codes for CASSIGAQPQHF.

CDR3 in amino acids: CAVWTEQGSYGYTF. The CDR3 DNA follows: TGTGCCGTGTGGACAGAACAAGGATCATATGGCTACACCTTC. The rearrangement uses TRBV15 and TRBJ1-2; TRBD1 might be the D (6 bases). Germline CDR1 LNHNV, CDR2 YYDKDF (reference sequence). The V end lost 11 bases, the J end lost 5 bases, and 21 bases lay between the germline ends. The CDR3 length is 14 residues.

The chain couples TRBV6-1 to TRBJ2-7, with a tentative D call TRBD2 (5 bases). The CDR3 consists of 15 residues. The germline V gene has CDR1 MNHNS and CDR2 SASEGT. V shed 4 bases and J shed 1 base, with 14 bases lying between them. CDR3 DNA: TGTGCCAGCAGTGTAGAGGGAGAAGGGTCCTACGAGCAGTACTTC. It codes for CASSVEGEGSYEQYF.

The rearrangement links TRBV19 to TRBJ2-5; 8 nucleotides line up with TRBD2. The length of the CDR3 is 15 residues. Per germline, CDR1 LNHDA and CDR2 SQIVND (reference sequence). Losses at the gene ends were 5 bases for V and 5 bases for J; bases not matched to a gene: 10. In nucleotides, the CDR3 is TGTGCCAGTAGTTTAATGCCGGGACTAGATGAGACCCAGTACTTC. Protein: CASSLMPGLDETQYF.

The genes are TRBV4-2 and TRBJ2-7; 7 bases agree with TRBD2. Germline CDR1 and CDR2: LGHNA and YNFKEQ. Losses at the gene ends were 1 base for V and 5 bases for J; bases not matched to a gene: 8. This CDR3 is built from 15 residues. The CDR3 loop reads CASSQVELATDEQYF. CDR3 coding DNA: TGTGCCAGCAGCCAAGTAGAACTAGCGACGGACGAGCAGTACTTC.

The chain couples TRBV5-5 to TRBJ2-7; no firm D call. From germline, CDR1 is SGHKS and CDR2 YYEKEE (reference sequence). Trimming stripped 2 bases from V and 6 bases from J, with 15 bases between. The CDR3 totals 14 residues. CDR3 sequence: CASSFRLLVGEQYF. The CDR3 nucleotides read TGTGCCAGCAGCTTCAGACTTCTCGTAGGCGAGCAGTACTTC.

The chain is built from TRBV28 and TRBJ2-2; 8 positions match TRBD2. V lost 5 bases and J lost 4; bases outside the gene matches: 6. This CDR3 comprises 15 residues. The V gene's germline CDR1 is MDHEN and CDR2 SYDVKM. This chain's CDR3 is CASSPLADSTGELFF. The CDR3 DNA reads as TGTGCCAGCAGTCCACTAGCGGATAGCACCGGGGAGCTGTTTTTT.

V is TRBV14 and J is TRBJ2-5, with a tentative D call TRBD2 (6 bases). The germline V gene encodes CDR1 SGHDN and CDR2 FVKESK. Trimming stripped 4 bases from V and 5 bases from J, with 17 bases between. The CDR3 contains 15 residues. CDR3 coding DNA: TGTGCCAGCAGCCTGGCGACTCGGGAGATGGAGACCCAGTACTTC. Translation: CASSLATREMETQYF.

The chain combines TRBV15 with TRBJ2-1; unclear D gene. This CDR3 has 17 amino acids. Trimming took 3 bases from V and 2 from J, leaving 17 bases between them. Germline V gene lookup returns CDR1 LNHNV and CDR2 YYDKDF (reference sequence). CDR3 nucleotides: TGTGCCACCAGCAGCCCCGTGAACTACCCAGCCTACAATGAGCAGTTCTTC. It codes for CATSSPVNYPAYNEQFF. Using reference TRBV15 and TRBJ2-1 for the parts outside the CDR3, the full variable domain is DAMVIQNPRYQVTQFGKPVTLSCSQTLNHNVMYWYQQKSSQAPKLLFHYYDKDFNNEADTPDNFQSRRPNTSFCFLDIRSPGLGDTAMYLCATSSPVNYPAYNEQFFGPGTRLTVL.

The chain couples TRBV7-9 to TRBJ1-6; TRBD1 aligns across 8 bases. The CDR3 runs 17 residues. Germline CDR1 SEHNR, CDR2 FQNEAQ (reference sequence). With V trimmed by 1 base and J by 1 base, 3 bases remained unmatched. The CDR3 bases are TGTGCCAGCAGCTTAGAACAGGGGGGTTCCTATAATTCACCCCTCCACTTT. Protein: CASSLEQGGSYNSPLHF.

The chain links TRBV9 to TRBJ2-1, with D perhaps TRBD2 (5 bases). CDR1 SGDLS and CDR2 YYNGEE come from the germline V gene. CDR3 length: 16 residues. V gave up 2 bases and J gave up 3 bases, with 15 bases separating them. CDR3 in amino acids: CASSVSGSNLYNEQFF. CDR3 in DNA: TGTGCCAGCAGCGTTTCGGGGTCCAACCTCTACAATGAGCAGTTCTTC.

The table lists this clone with a few counts. V usage is TRBV28 and J usage is TRBJ1-2; D is unclear. Germline CDR1 MDHEN, CDR2 SYDVKM. Trimming pared 5 bases from V and 0 bases from J, leaving 4 bases between. This CDR3 is 12 amino acids long. CDR3 nucleotide sequence: TGTGCCAGCAGTCCTACTAACTATGGCTACACCTTC. The encoded protein is CASSPTNYGYTF.

Of note for this clone: Compared with germline, one end of the junction differs, possibly owing to a read error. The chain employs TRBV6-1 and TRBJ2-7, with TRBD1 matching over 7 bases. Germline V gene lookup returns CDR1 MNHNS and CDR2 SASEGT. This CDR3 comprises 12 residues. CDR3 sequence reads: CASSELLGQRDF. The CDR3, as DNA: TGTGCCAGCAGTGAATTATTGGGACAGAGGGACTTC.

This clone is a singleton in its sample. The chain links TRBV29-1 to TRBJ2-3, with 10 bases fitting TRBD1. CDR1 is SQVTM and CDR2 is ANQGSEA in the germline V gene. V dropped 0 bases and J dropped 4; count of bases not matched to a gene: 1. This CDR3 has 14 amino acids. The CDR3 coding sequence is TGCAGCGTTGAAGAGACAGGGGGCTCAGATACGCAGTATTTT. Translating gives CSVEETGGSDTQYF.

The V gene is TRBV7-2, the J gene TRBJ2-7; TRBD1 matches 8 bases. Per germline, CDR1 SGHTA and CDR2 FQGNSA. V shed 5 bases and J 2 bases; nucleotides not matched to a gene: 11. CDR3 length equals 16 residues. CDR3 DNA sequence: TGTGCCAGCAGCCACCAGGCCGGACAGGGTACCTACGAGCAGTACTTC. It codes for CASSHQAGQGTYEQYF.

J is TRBJ2-1 and V is TRBV6-1, with 7 bases fitting TRBD1. CDR3 length equals 13 residues. V lost 4 bases, J lost 5 bases, and 2 bases stayed unmatched. CDR1 is MNHNS, CDR2 SASEGT, per germline. Here the CDR3 reads CASSVQGNNEQFF. CDR3 coding DNA: TGTGCCAGCAGTGTACAGGGGAACAATGAGCAGTTCTTC.

This clone has just one count. The V and J genes are TRBV27 and TRBJ2-7; 7 positions match TRBD1. The V gene end was trimmed by 3 bases and the J gene end by 2 bases; junction bases not matched to a gene: 1. The CDR3 contains 13 residues. CDR1 is MNHEY, CDR2 SMNVEV, per germline (reference sequence). The chain's CDR3 is CASSFGQAYEQYF. As DNA, the CDR3 is TGTGCCAGCAGTTTCGGACAGGCCTACGAGCAGTACTTC.

The chain carries TRBV28 and TRBJ2-7; no firm D call. Looked up from germline, CDR1 is MDHEN and CDR2 is SYDVKM. V was clipped by 7 bases and J by 1 base, with 14 bases between them. This CDR3 region has 14 residues. The CDR3 spells CASNLEAFSYEQYF. CDR3 in DNA: TGTGCCAGCAATTTGGAAGCGTTTTCCTACGAGCAGTACTTC.

The chain joins TRBV4-1 to TRBJ2-7, with 10 bases aligning to TRBD2. CDR3 length: 15 residues. Germline trimming cut 0 bases from V and 4 bases from J; bases unmatched to any gene: 3. Germline-derived CDR1 and CDR2 are MGHRA and YSYEKL. The chain's CDR3 is CASSQEELAGYEQYF. CDR3 coding DNA: TGCGCCAGCAGCCAAGAAGAACTAGCGGGGTACGAGCAGTACTTC.

This clone is a singleton in its sample. V is TRBV11-3 and J is TRBJ2-7; maybe TRBD2 (6 bases). The CDR3 loop spans 15 amino acids. Germline V gene data show CDR1 as SGHNT and CDR2 as YENEEA. The germline V and J ends were trimmed by 5 bases and 5 bases, with 19 bases remaining between them. Here the CDR3 DNA reads TGTGCCAGCAGCCCAGGGTCGGGGGAGGACCACGAGCAGTACTTC. This translates into CASSPGSGEDHEQYF.

CDR3 sequence (DNA): TGTGCCAGCAGGGTTAGGGGAACCTACGAGCAGTACTTC. Amino acids: CASRVRGTYEQYF. The chain carries TRBV28 and TRBJ2-7; TRBD1 might be the D (5 bases). This CDR3 is built from 13 residues. Germline lookup yields CDR1 MDHEN and CDR2 SYDVKM. V was pared by 6 bases and J by 2 bases, with 11 bases between.

The V call is TRBV7-6, the J call TRBJ2-1; TRBD2 agrees at 9 bases. Trimming removed 4 bases from V and 3 bases from J; junction bases left unmatched: 7. CDR1 and CDR2 from the germline V gene are SGHVS and FNYEAQ. There are 16 residues in the CDR3. CDR3 region: CASSSSASGIYNEQFF. CDR3 nucleotide sequence: TGTGCCAGCAGCTCCAGCGCTAGCGGGATCTACAATGAGCAGTTCTTC.

The rearrangement uses TRBV4-1 and TRBJ2-7; TRBD2 might be the D (5 bases). This CDR3 has 15 residues. Germline-derived CDR1 and CDR2 are MGHRA and YSYEKL. V lost 0 bases and J 3 bases, leaving 12 bases between the germline ends. CDR3 sequence reads: CASSQDRGIYYEQYF. In nucleotides, the CDR3 is TGCGCCAGCAGCCAAGATCGGGGAATTTACTACGAGCAGTACTTC.